This T cell receptor (beta chain) comes out of a study of CD8+ T cells in alopecia areata. Study background: The study gave tofacitinib for 6 to 18 months, then 6 months off drug.

Stated treatment: oral pan-JAK inhibitor, 5-10 mg twice daily. Researchers took lesional scalp punch biopsies and peripheral blood from people who were alopecia areata patients. This clone has just one count. The antigen remains undetermined. The sequencing template was cDNA reverse transcribed from extracted RNA. This table comes from immunoSEQ multiplex PCR, and its TCRdb copy is limited to in-frame clones, with some not included. Here the sample spans approximately 100,000 clones, roughly 60% being singletons. The germline CDR1 and CDR2 sequences are SGHTA and FQGTGA. After removal of 0 bases from V and 2 bases from J, the junction contained 19 bases not matched to a gene. The CDR3 spans 22 residues. Study observations and caveats: The study found tofacitinib significantly decreased scalp clonality and expanded CD8+ clones among the top 100. A single nonresponder leaves the baseline CD8+ expansion link to response uncertain.

V gene TRBV7-3 combines with J gene TRBJ2-3; 11 bases are shared with TRBD2. The specimen was CD8+ T cells sorted from blood, collected between weeks 55 and 65, from a patient treated with tofacitinib. This TCR derives from a human donor with alopecia areata. The CDR3 loop is CASSLTGILEPPSGGPTDTQYF. In DNA, the CDR3 is TGTGCCAGCAGCTTAACGGGCATCCTTGAGCCCCCTAGCGGGGGGCCCACAGATACGCAGTATTTT.